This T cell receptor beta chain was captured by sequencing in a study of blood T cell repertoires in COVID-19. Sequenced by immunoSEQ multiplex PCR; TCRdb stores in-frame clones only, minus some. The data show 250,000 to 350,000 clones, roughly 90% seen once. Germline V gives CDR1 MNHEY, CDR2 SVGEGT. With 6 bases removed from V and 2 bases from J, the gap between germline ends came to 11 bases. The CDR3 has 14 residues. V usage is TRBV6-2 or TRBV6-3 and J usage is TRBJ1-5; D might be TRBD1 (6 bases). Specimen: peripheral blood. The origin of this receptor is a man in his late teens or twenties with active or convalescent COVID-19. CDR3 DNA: TGTGCCAGCAGCCAGGACAGTGGCAATCAGCCCCAGCATTTT. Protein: CASSQDSGNQPQHF.